The present T cell receptor (beta chain) was sequenced within a study of CD8 T cells in ankylosing spondylitis. Study findings and constraints: Researchers report that disease-linked clones proved CD8+ and relatively rare in peripheral blood. Clones linked to disease were reported to show significant enrichment in matched ankylosing spondylitis synovial fluid.

TCRdb fed the 5' RACE reads into MiXCR, producing one record per CDR3 protein. The sample carries roughly 280,000 distinct CDR3 sequences, roughly 20% recorded once. Germline V gene sequence: CDR1 KGHSH, CDR2 LQKENI. The CDR3 consists of 16 residues. J was trimmed by 3 bases and V by 0 bases; bases with no gene match: 2. Notes on this clonotype: Its antigen is not identified.

The source of this sequence is a male donor with ankylosing spondylitis or in good health (not recorded which). The source material was blood, either unsorted or a sorted T cell fraction (not recorded which). The chain couples TRBV18 to TRBJ2-1; 10 bases are a match to TRBD2. The CDR3 here is CASSPPGTSDYNEQFF. CDR3 bases: TGTGCCAGCTCACCACCCGGGACTAGCGACTACAATGAGCAGTTCTTC.